This T cell receptor (beta chain) was captured in a study of T and B cells in COVID-19 patients. Overall study: Blood was sampled from COVID-19 patients who were either actively infected or recovered. Critical illness requiring mechanical ventilation or extracorporeal membrane oxygenation affected about 65% of the 20 active-infection patients.

General study results and limits: The recovered cohort had 2,000 or so exclusive TCR clusters, including about 31 low generation probability clusters.

Multiplex PCR with BIOMED2 TRB-A/B primer pools amplified TRB rearrangements. TCRdb ran MiXCR on the multiplex PCR reads and lists one entry per CDR3 protein. The table has around 5,100 distinct CDR3 sequences, about 25% seen once. Blood genomic DNA input for TRB amplification was about 240-550 ng. This clonotype is hyperexpanded in the sample. Its specificity is not known. Trimming stripped 1 base from V and 2 bases from J, with 8 bases between. From germline, CDR1 is LNHNV and CDR2 YYDKDF (reference sequence). This CDR3 has 14 amino acids. The rearrangement joins TRBV15 to TRBJ2-5; D not certain. The TCR was taken from a human donor with active COVID-19. Source material: blood. Here the CDR3 DNA reads TGTGCCACCAGCAGAGTGTCGGAACAAGAGACCCAGTACTTC. Protein product: CATSRVSEQETQYF.